This TCR beta chain is drawn from a study of CD8 T cells in Susac syndrome. This CDR3 region has 13 residues. V was trimmed by 2 bases and J by 7 bases, leaving 11 bases between them. Germline V lookup: CDR1 ENHRY, CDR2 SYGVKD. cDNA came from about 0.5 to 1 ug RNA primed by random hexamers. Each CDR3 protein gets one entry after TCRdb re-called the immunoSEQ multiplex PCR reads with MiXCR. The table records under 200,000 distinct CDR3 sequences, approximately 93% of them present only once. The receptor was isolated from a human donor in good health. The chain combines TRBV10-3 with TRBJ1-2; unclear D gene. Sample: CD4+ T cells from PBMCs. As DNA, the CDR3 is TGTGCCATCAGTGAGCTCAGTGATGGTGGCTACACCTTC. It codes for CAISELSDGGYTF.